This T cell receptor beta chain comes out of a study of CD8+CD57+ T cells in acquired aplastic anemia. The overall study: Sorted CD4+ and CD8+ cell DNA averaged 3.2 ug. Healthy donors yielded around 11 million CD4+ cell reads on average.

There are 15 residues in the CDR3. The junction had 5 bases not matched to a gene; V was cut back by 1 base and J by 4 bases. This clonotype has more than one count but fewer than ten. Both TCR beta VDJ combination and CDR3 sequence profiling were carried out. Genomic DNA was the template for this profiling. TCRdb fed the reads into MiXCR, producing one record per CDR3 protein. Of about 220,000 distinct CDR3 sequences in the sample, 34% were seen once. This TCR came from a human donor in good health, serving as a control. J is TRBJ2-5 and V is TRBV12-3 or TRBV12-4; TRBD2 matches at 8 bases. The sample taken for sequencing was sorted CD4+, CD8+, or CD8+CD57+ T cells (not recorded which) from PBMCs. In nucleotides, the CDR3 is TGTGCCAGCAGTTTAGTGGCGGGGGGAGGAGAGACCCAGTACTTC. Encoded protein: CASSLVAGGGETQYF.